One and the same sample provided the 20 T cell receptor beta chains below, sequenced in a study of blood T cell repertoires in COVID-19. TCRdb keeps only in-frame clones here, not all; method: immunoSEQ multiplex PCR. Of more than 200,000 clones listed, 75% to 85% were seen once; the top ten hold about 7.7%. Sequences were obtained from PBMCs or T cells enriched from blood (not recorded which). Source of these receptors: a woman in her 40s with acute COVID-19.

The CDR3 DNA reads TGTGCCTGGGGACAGGCGAACACTGAAGCTTTCTTT. Its translation is CAWGQANTEAFF. The V gene is TRBV30, the J gene TRBJ1-1; 7 positions agree with TRBD1. The junction had 1 base not matched to a gene; V was cut back by 5 bases and J by 1 base. Per the germline V gene, CDR1 is GTSNPN and CDR2 is SVGIG (reference sequence). The CDR3 has 12 residues.

In this sample, this clone turned up once. The chain recombines TRBV4-3 with TRBJ2-6; 9 nucleotides match TRBD1. The V and J ends lost 2 bases and 0 bases, in that order; junction bases with no gene match: 11. The germline V gene has CDR1 LGHNA and CDR2 YSLEER. There are 20 residues in the CDR3. The CDR3 loop reads CASSQQHLGQGSSGANVLTF. CDR3 DNA sequence: TGCGCCAGCAGCCAACAACACCTGGGACAGGGATCCTCTGGGGCCAACGTCCTGACTTTC.

Written as DNA, the CDR3 is TGTGCCACCAGGGGTGGACTCTCCTACAATGAGCAGTTCTTC. Amino acids: CATRGGLSYNEQFF. This chain links TRBV10-3 with TRBJ2-1; D is possibly TRBD1 (6 bases). The ends were cut back, 10 bases at V and 0 bases at J, with 13 bases in the middle. From germline, CDR1 is ENHRY and CDR2 SYGVKD. The CDR3 spans 14 residues.

The chain joins TRBV19 to TRBJ2-5; D possibly corresponds to TRBD1 (5 bases). The V gene's germline CDR1 is LNHDA and CDR2 SQIVND (reference sequence). CDR3 length: 14 residues. V lost 6 bases and J lost 5, with 16 bases in between. The CDR3, as DNA: TGTGCCAGTAGCTTAGCCCTCCCAGGGGAGACCCAGTACTTC. This codes for CASSLALPGETQYF.

This rearrangement joins TRBV6-5 to TRBJ1-4; 7 positions match TRBD1. The V gene end was trimmed by 5 bases and the J gene end by 2 bases; junction bases not matched to a gene: 5. Germline V gene data show CDR1 as MNHEY and CDR2 as SVGAGI. The length of the CDR3 is 15 residues. The CDR3 region has the DNA TGTGCCAGCAGTCCGCTGACAGGGACTAATGAAAAACTGTTTTTT. This translates into CASSPLTGTNEKLFF.

The chain employs TRBV21-1 and TRBJ1-6. TRBV21-1 is listed as a pseudogene. The CDR3 contains 16 residues. CDR3 DNA: TGTGCCAGCAGCAAATCTAGAGGAGCCTATAATTCACCCCTCCACTTT. The encoded protein is CASSKSRGAYNSPLHF.

The rearrangement links TRBV27 to TRBJ1-1; D gene ambiguous. CDR3 length: 14 residues. Germline V CDR1 and CDR2: MNHEY, SMNVEV (reference sequence). V was trimmed by 3 bases and J by 0 bases, leaving 8 bases between them. CDR3 loop: CASSFLALNTEAFF. The CDR3 region has the DNA TGTGCCAGCAGTTTTCTAGCGTTGAACACTGAAGCTTTCTTT.

The genes are TRBV7-9 and TRBJ1-1; D perhaps matches TRBD1 (5 bases). Looked up from germline, CDR1 is SEHNR and CDR2 is FQNEAQ (reference sequence). The CDR3 consists of 16 residues. The V end was cut by 4 bases, the J end by 5 bases, with 20 bases between. The CDR3 nucleotides read TGTGCCAGCAGCTCTGGAGCCGGGACTTTGGCGACTGAAGCTTTCTTT. This codes for CASSSGAGTLATEAFF. Variable domain in full (rest from reference TRBV7-9 and TRBJ1-1): DTGVSQNPRHKITKRGQNVTFRCDPISEHNRLYWYRQTLGQGPEFLTYFQNEAQLEKSRLLSDRFSAERPKGSFSTLEIQRTEQGDSAMYLCASSSGAGTLATEAFFGQGTRLTVV.

V usage is TRBV12-5 and J usage is TRBJ1-6; possible D gene TRBD1, 6 bases. CDR1 and CDR2 (germline): LGHNT, FRNRAP. The CDR3 is 13 amino acids. V gave up 7 bases and J gave up 9 bases, with 13 bases separating them. The CDR3 nucleotides read TGTGCTAGTGAAGGGGGTTTTAGTTCACCCCTCCACTTT. This sequence encodes CASEGGFSSPLHF.

The chain carries TRBV2 and TRBJ2-7; the match to TRBD1 covers 7 bases. Unmatched junction bases numbered 7, after V lost 5 bases and J lost 6 bases. The CDR3 extends over 13 amino acids. Germline V gene sequence: CDR1 SNHLY, CDR2 FYNNEI. CDR3 nucleotide sequence: TGTGCCAGCAGTACCGACAGGGATTTCGAGCAGTACTTC. Translating gives CASSTDRDFEQYF.

This sequence joins TRBV6-2 or TRBV6-3 and TRBJ2-7; D possibly corresponds to TRBD2 (6 bases). This CDR3 is 14 amino acids long. CDR1 MNHEY and CDR2 SVGEGT come from the germline V gene. V lost 4 bases and J lost 3, with 13 bases in between. Here the CDR3 reads CASSLSSADYEQYF. In nucleotides, the CDR3 is TGTGCCAGCAGTTTGTCTAGCGCTGACTACGAGCAGTACTTC.

The rearrangement uses TRBV6-2 or TRBV6-3 and TRBJ2-3; 10 bases match TRBD1. Germline V lookup: CDR1 MNHEY, CDR2 SVGEGT. CDR3 length: 15 amino acids. V gave up 6 bases and J gave up 5 bases; unmatched junction bases: 8. In nucleotides, the CDR3 is TGTGCCAGCAGCTTATCGGACAGGGGGATAGATACGCAGTATTTT. It codes for CASSLSDRGIDTQYF.

This chain connects TRBV6-6 to TRBJ1-4; the D gene is possibly TRBD1 (5 bases). The germline gives CDR1 MNHNY, CDR2 SVGAGI (reference sequence). The CDR3 runs 16 residues. Trimming removed 2 bases from V and 8 bases from J, with 18 bases in between. The CDR3 region has the DNA TGTGCCAGCAGTTACCCGACCGGGGCCCGGGGGGAAAAACTGTTTTTT. Translation: CASSYPTGARGEKLFF.

The chain has TRBV7-2 and TRBJ2-1; D not resolved. Trimming took 2 bases from V and 6 from J, leaving 5 bases between them. From germline, CDR1 is SGHTA and CDR2 FQGNSA. The CDR3 length is 12 residues. This chain's CDR3 is CASSLTGNEQFF. The DNA for the CDR3 is TGTGCCAGCAGCTTAACGGGCAATGAGCAGTTCTTC.

This chain connects TRBV5-4 to TRBJ1-2; D not certain. The V end was cut by 2 bases, the J end by 3 bases, with 11 bases between. Per the germline V gene, CDR1 is SGHNT and CDR2 is YYREEE (reference sequence). This CDR3 is 14 amino acids long. CDR3 nucleotides: TGTGCCAGCAGCTTTCGCGGCTTGGACTATGGCTACACCTTC. Translated, it gives CASSFRGLDYGYTF.

The chain employs TRBV5-1 and TRBJ1-2; perhaps TRBD1 as D (5 bases). V was pared by 0 bases and J by 5 bases, with 14 bases between. Germline assignment: CDR1 SGHRS and CDR2 YFSETQ. There are 15 residues in the CDR3. The CDR3 coding sequence is TGCGCCAGCAGCTTGGGTGGAGGGGCCGAGTATGGCTACACCTTC. This codes for CASSLGGGAEYGYTF.

This sequence joins TRBV11-3 and TRBJ1-3; D is undetermined. CDR1 is SGHNT and CDR2 is YENEEA in the germline V gene. V was pared by 5 bases and J by 1 base, with 6 bases between. The CDR3 contains 13 residues. The CDR3 DNA reads TGTGCCAGCAGCCCATCATCTGGAAACACCATATATTTT. This translates into CASSPSSGNTIYF.

This clone occurred once. This sample includes further DNA sequences coding for the same CDR3. The V call is TRBV5-1, the J call TRBJ2-3, with D maybe TRBD2 (6 bases). Germline V gene lookup returns CDR1 SGHRS and CDR2 YFSETQ. The V and J ends lost 2 bases and 0 bases respectively, with 7 bases between them. This CDR3 is 14 amino acids long. The CDR3 loop reads CASSLGLSTDTQYF. The CDR3 DNA follows: TGCGCCAGCAGCTTAGGACTAAGCACAGATACGCAGTATTTT.

V and J are TRBV4-1 and TRBJ2-1; the match to TRBD2 covers 9 bases. Losses at the gene ends were 0 bases for V and 9 bases for J; bases not matched to a gene: 6. The germline CDR1 and CDR2 sequences are MGHRA and YSYEKL. This CDR3 has 15 residues. The CDR3 region has the DNA TGCGCCAGCAGCCAAGACCGCGGGAGGGCCGCTGAGCAGTTCTTC. This sequence encodes CASSQDRGRAAEQFF.

The chain is built from TRBV29-1 and TRBJ2-5, with 7 bases fitting TRBD2. The CDR3 is 13 residues long. CDR1 is SQVTM and CDR2 is ANQGSEA in the germline V gene. V lost 7 bases to trimming and J lost 5 bases; unmatched junction nucleotides: 10. The CDR3 here is CSAGGGGGETQYF. The DNA of the CDR3 is TGCAGCGCCGGTGGGGGGGGAGGCGAGACCCAGTACTTC. The whole variable domain, filled in from reference TRBV29-1 and TRBJ2-5, reads SAVISQKPSRDICQRGTSLTIQCQVDSQVTMMFWYRQQPGQSLTLIATANQGSEATYESGFVIDKFPISRPNLTFSTLTVSNMSPEDSSIYLCSAGGGGGETQYFGPGTRLLVL.